This record concerns one T cell receptor beta chain sequence. Its antigen remains unknown. V was clipped by 8 bases and J by 5 bases, with 11 bases between them. CDR1 is MNHEY and CDR2 is SVGAGI in the germline V gene. This CDR3 has 12 amino acids. Generated by immunoSEQ multiplex PCR, the TCRdb table keeps only in-frame clones and is missing some. Of some 110,000 clones listed, roughly 90% were seen once; the top ten hold roughly 5.1%. This sample stems from a study of T cell responses to AZD1222 COVID-19 vaccine. Study-wide findings and caveats: Repertoire sampling occurred only after the peak T cell response.

The sample in question was peripheral blood, obtained on day 0 of AZD1222 vaccination. The rearrangement links TRBV6-5 to TRBJ2-3, with D perhaps TRBD2 (7 bases). The receptor was derived from an adult in good health. In DNA, the CDR3 is TGTGCCAGCTGGGGAGGGGGAGATACGCAGTATTTT. It translates to CASWGGGDTQYF.